The subject of this entry is one T cell receptor (beta chain). The CDR3 contains 14 residues. Per germline, CDR1 MRHNA and CDR2 SNTAGT. V shed 5 bases and J 5 bases; nucleotides not matched to a gene: 4. The table came from immunoSEQ multiplex PCR; TCRdb's copy has only in-frame clones and leaves some out. The table shows over 85,000 clones, with roughly 90% occurring only once. This record comes from a study of blood T cell repertoires in COVID-19. The chain couples TRBV6-4 to TRBJ2-7; 12 nucleotides match TRBD2. Sequenced: peripheral blood. The sequence came from a man in his 60s with acute or convalescent COVID-19. CDR3 protein: CASSLAGGHHEQYF. As DNA, the CDR3 is TGTGCCAGCAGTCTAGCGGGAGGGCACCACGAGCAGTACTTC.